This T cell receptor (beta chain) is drawn from a study of read filtering for tumor transcriptome and immune sequencing. On the study more broadly: The cohort had 17 to 20 men and around 15 women aged about 45 to 80, mean roughly 71 years. Whole-transcriptome libraries were prepared after DNase treatment.

The library was built from roughly 400 ng RNA with molecular barcoded adaptors for alpha/delta and beta/gamma chains. MiXCR, run by TCRdb on the reads, gives a single entry per CDR3 protein. This table has around 40,000 distinct CDR3 sequences, about 10% appearing once. Study-wide findings and caveats: IR-seq captured clonotypes deeper and more reliably than RNA-seq. Single-read clonotypes: 80% to 90% of IR-seq clonotypes (about 3.5% of reads), 74.6% of RNA-seq clonotypes (44.6% of reads).

This clonotype has a count of ten or more. Its specificity is unknown. Sequencing was performed on a population of CD138-negative cells sorted from bone marrow. The clonotype comes from a donor at least 40 years old with multiple myeloma.

The DNA of the CDR3 is TGTGCCAGCAGCTTAGTCTGGGGGAGCGGCGATACGCAGTATTTT. Its protein product is CASSLVWGSGDTQYF. The gene calls are TRBV7-2 and TRBJ2-3; D is perhaps TRBD1 or TRBD2 (5 bases each). The CDR3 has 15 amino acids. The V end lost 1 base, the J end lost 6 bases, and 14 bases lay between the germline ends. CDR1 is SGHTA and CDR2 is FQGNSA in the germline V gene.